The following is a T cell receptor beta chain sequence with its context. Its antigen remains unidentified. The data belong to a study of T cell responses to AZD1222 COVID-19 vaccine. Points from the study as a whole: Females outnumbered males among donors, who were mostly white British; clonal diversity was possibly underestimated. Across the whole spike, CD4 TCRs peaked at regions 160-218 and 743-854. Seropositive status at baseline applied to only six AZD1222 recipients.

Data came from immunoSEQ multiplex PCR; TCRdb stores just in-frame clones and leaves some out. This sample carries approximately 190,000 clones, approximately 90% of them seen once, and the ten largest clones take 3.6%. V was pared by 5 bases and J by 3 bases, with 13 bases of the junction left unmatched. The germline CDR1 and CDR2 sequences are SGHNT and YYREEE (reference sequence). CDR3 length equals 16 residues. The chain recombines TRBV5-4 with TRBJ1-2; 7 bases line up with TRBD1. The input for sequencing was peripheral blood, taken 28 days after the second dose of the MenACWY control vaccine. This TCR was sampled from an adult who received the MenACWY meningococcal vaccine as a control. DNA for the CDR3: TGTGCCAGCAGTTTATTGTGGCAAGGGGGCGACTATGGCTACACCTTC. Amino acid sequence: CASSLLWQGGDYGYTF.